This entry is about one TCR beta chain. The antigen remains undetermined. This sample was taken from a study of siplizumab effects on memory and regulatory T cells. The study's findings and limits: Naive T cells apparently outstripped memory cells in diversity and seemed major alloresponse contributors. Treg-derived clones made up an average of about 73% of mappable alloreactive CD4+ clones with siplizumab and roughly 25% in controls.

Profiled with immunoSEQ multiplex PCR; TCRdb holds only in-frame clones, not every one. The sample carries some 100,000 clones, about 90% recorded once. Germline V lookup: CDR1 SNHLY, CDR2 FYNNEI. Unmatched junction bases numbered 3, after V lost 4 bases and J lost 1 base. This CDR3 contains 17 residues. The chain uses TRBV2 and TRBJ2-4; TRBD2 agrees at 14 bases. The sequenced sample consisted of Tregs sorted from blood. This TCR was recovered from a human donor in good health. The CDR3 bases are TGTGCCAGCAGTGTAGGGACTAGCGGGAGTGCCAAAAACATTCAGTACTTC. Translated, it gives CASSVGTSGSAKNIQYF. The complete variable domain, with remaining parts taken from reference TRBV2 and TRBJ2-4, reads EPEVTQTPSHQVTQMGQEVILRCVPISNHLYFYWYRQILGQKVEFLVSFYNNEISEKSEIFDDQFSVERPDGSNFTLKIRSTKLEDSAMYFCASSVGTSGSAKNIQYFGAGTRLSVL.